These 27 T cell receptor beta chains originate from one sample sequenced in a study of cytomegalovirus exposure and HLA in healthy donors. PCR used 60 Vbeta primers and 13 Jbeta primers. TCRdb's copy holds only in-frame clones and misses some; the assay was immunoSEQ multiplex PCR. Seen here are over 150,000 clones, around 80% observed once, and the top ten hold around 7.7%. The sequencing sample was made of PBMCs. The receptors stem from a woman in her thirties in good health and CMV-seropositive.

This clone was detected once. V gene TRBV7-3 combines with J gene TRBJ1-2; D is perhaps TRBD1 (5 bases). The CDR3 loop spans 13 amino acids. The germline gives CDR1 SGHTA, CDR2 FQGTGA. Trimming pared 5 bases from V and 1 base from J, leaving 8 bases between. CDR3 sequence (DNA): TGTGCCAGCAGCCCAGGGAATAACTATGGCTACACCTTC. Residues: CASSPGNNYGYTF.

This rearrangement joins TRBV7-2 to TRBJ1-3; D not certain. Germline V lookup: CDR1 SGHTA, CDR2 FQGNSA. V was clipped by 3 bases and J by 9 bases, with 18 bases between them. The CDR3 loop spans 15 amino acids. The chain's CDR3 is CASSFRPSEVSTIYF. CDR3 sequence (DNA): TGTGCCAGCAGCTTTCGGCCCAGCGAAGTTAGCACCATATATTTT. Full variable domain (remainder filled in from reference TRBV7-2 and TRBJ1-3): GAGVSQSPSNKVTEKGKDVELRCDPISGHTALYWYRQSLGQGLEFLIYFQGNSAPDKSGLPSDRFSAERTGGSVSTLTIQRTQQEDSAVYLCASSFRPSEVSTIYFGEGSWLTVV.

This CDR3 is CAISAPPGRRDTEAFF. CDR3 DNA: TGTGCCATCAGTGCCCCACCGGGAAGGAGGGACACTGAAGCTTTCTTT. The chain combines TRBV10-3 with TRBJ1-1; no clear D gene. The CDR3 totals 16 residues. Germline CDR1 is ENHRY and CDR2 is SYGVKD. V dropped 4 bases and J dropped 3 bases, with 18 bases sitting between them.

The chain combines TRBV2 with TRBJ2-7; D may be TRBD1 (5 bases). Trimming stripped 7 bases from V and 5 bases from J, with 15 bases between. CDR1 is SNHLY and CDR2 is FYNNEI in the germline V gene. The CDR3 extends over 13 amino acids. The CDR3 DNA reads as TGTGCCAGCACCGCAATCAGGGTCCACGAGCAGTACTTC. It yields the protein CASTAIRVHEQYF.

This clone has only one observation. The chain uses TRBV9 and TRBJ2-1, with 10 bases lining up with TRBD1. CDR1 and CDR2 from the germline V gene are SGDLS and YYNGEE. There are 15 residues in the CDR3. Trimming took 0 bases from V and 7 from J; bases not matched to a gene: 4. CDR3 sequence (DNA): TGTGCCAGCAGCGTAGAAGACAGGGGGCATAATGAGCAGTTCTTC. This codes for CASSVEDRGHNEQFF.

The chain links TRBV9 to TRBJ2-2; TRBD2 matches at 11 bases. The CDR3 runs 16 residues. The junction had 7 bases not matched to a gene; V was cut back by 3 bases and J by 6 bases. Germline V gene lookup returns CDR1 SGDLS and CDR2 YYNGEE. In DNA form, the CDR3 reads TGTGCCAGCAGCGCAACTAGCGGGGGAGTAGCCGGGGAGCTGTTTTTT. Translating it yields CASSATSGGVAGELFF.

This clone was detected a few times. The CDR3 DNA sequence: TGCGCCAGCAGCTTGGCCGGGACAGGGACGACCGGGGAGCTGTTTTTT. It encodes CASSLAGTGTTGELFF. The chain recombines TRBV5-1 with TRBJ2-2; 9 bases match TRBD1. Trimming took 0 bases from V and 5 from J; bases not matched to a gene: 5. The CDR3 loop spans 16 amino acids. The germline V gene encodes CDR1 SGHRS and CDR2 YFSETQ.

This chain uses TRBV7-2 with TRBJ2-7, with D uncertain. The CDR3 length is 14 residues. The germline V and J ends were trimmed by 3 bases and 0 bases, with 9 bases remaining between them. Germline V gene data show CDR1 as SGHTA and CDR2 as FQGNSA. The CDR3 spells CASSFTSYSYEQYF. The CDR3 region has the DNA TGTGCCAGCAGCTTTACCAGTTACTCCTACGAGCAGTACTTC.

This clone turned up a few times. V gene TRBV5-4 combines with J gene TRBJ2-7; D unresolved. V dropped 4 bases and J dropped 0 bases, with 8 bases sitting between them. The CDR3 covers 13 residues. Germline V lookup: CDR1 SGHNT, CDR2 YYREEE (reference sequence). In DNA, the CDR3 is TGTGCCAGCAGCCGGTGGGCCTCCTACGAGCAGTACTTC. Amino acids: CASSRWASYEQYF.

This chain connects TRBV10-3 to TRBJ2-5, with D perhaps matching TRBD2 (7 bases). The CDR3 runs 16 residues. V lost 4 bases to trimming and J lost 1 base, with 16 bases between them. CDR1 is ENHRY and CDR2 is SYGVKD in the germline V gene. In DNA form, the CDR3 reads TGTGCCATCAGTGTGGGGATCGGGGGGCTCCAAGAGACCCAGTACTTC. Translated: CAISVGIGGLQETQYF.

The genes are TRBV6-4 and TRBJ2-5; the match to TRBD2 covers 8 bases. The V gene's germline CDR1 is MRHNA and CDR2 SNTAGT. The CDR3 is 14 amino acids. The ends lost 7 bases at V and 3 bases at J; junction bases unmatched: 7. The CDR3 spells CASMARGEKETQYF. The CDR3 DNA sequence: TGTGCCAGCATGGCGCGGGGGGAAAAAGAGACCCAGTACTTC.

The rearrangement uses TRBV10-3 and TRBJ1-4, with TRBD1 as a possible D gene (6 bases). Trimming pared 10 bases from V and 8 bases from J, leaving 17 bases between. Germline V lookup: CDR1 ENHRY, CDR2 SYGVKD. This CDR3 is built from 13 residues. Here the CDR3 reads CATHRALEEKLFF. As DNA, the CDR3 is TGTGCCACGCACAGGGCCCTTGAGGAAAAACTGTTTTTT.

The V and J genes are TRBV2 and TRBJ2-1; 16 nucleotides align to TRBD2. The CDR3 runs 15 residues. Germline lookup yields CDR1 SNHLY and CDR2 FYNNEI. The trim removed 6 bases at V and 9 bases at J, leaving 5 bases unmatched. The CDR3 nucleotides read TGTGCCAGCAGGGGACTAGCGGGGGGGAGTATTGAGCAGTTCTTC. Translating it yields CASRGLAGGSIEQFF.

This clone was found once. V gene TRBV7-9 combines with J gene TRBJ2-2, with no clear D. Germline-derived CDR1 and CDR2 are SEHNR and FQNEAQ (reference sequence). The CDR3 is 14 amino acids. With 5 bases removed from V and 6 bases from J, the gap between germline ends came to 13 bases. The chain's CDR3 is CASSPYTISGELFF. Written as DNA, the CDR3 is TGTGCCAGCAGCCCATACACTATATCCGGGGAGCTGTTTTTT.

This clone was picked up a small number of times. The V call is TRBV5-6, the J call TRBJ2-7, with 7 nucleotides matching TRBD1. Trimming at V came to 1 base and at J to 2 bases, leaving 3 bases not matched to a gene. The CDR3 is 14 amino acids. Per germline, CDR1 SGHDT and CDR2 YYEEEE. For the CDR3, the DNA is TGTGCCAGCAGCTTGACAGGGGTTCCCTACGAGCAGTACTTC. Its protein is CASSLTGVPYEQYF.

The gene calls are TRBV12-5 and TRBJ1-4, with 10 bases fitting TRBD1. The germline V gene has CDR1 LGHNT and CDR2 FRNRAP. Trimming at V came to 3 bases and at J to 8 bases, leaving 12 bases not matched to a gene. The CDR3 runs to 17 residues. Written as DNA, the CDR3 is TGTGCTAGTGGTTTTTTCACGGGAGACAGGGGGCACGAAAAACTGTTTTTT. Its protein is CASGFFTGDRGHEKLFF.

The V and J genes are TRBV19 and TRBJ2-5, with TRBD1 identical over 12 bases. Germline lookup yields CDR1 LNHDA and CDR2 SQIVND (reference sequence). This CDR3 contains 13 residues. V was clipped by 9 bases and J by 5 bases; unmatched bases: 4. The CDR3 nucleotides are TGTGCCAGCGCGGGACAGGGGGCGGAGACCCAGTACTTC. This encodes CASAGQGAETQYF.

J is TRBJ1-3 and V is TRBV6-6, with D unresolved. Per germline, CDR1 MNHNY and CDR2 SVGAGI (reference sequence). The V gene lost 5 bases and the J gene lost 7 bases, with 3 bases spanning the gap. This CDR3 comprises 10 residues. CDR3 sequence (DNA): TGTGCCAGCAGTCTGAACACCATATATTTT. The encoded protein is CASSLNTIYF.

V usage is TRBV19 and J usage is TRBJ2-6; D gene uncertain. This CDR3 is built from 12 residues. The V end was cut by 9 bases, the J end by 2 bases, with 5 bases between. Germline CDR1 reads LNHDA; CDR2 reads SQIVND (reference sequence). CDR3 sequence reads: CASTTGANVLTF. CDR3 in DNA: TGTGCCAGCACTACTGGGGCCAACGTCCTGACTTTC. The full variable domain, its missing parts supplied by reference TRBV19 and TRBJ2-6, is DGGITQSPKYLFRKEGQNVTLSCEQNLNHDAMYWYRQDPGQGLRLIYYSQIVNDFQKGDIAEGYSVSREKKESFPLTVTSAQKNPTAFYLCASTTGANVLTFGAGSRLTVL.

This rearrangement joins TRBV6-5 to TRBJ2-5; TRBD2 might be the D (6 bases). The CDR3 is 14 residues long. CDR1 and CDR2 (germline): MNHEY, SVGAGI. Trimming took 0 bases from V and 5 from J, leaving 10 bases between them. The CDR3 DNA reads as TGTGCCAGCAGTTACTCTGGAGGGTACGAGACCCAGTACTTC. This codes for CASSYSGGYETQYF.

CDR3 residues: CASSPHRDTHTGELFF. CDR3 sequence (DNA): TGTGCCAGCAGCCCCCATAGGGACACACACACCGGGGAGCTGTTTTTT. The genes are TRBV4-2 and TRBJ2-2; a weak D match, TRBD1 (6 bases). CDR3 length: 16 amino acids. Trimming cost V 4 bases and J 3 bases, with 15 bases left between them. Germline assignment: CDR1 LGHNA and CDR2 YNFKEQ.

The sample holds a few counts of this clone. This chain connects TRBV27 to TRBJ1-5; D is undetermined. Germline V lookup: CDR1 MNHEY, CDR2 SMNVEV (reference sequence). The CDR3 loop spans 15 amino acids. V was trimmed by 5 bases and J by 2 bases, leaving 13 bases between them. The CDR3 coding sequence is TGTGCCAGCAGTCCCCGGGGTCTGGGCAATCAGCCCCAGCATTTT. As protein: CASSPRGLGNQPQHF.

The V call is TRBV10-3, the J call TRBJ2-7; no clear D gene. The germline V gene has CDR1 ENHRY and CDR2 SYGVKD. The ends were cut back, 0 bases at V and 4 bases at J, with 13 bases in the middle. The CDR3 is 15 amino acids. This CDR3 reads CAISESKVTDYEQYF. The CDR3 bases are TGTGCCATCAGTGAGTCGAAAGTAACAGATTACGAGCAGTACTTC.

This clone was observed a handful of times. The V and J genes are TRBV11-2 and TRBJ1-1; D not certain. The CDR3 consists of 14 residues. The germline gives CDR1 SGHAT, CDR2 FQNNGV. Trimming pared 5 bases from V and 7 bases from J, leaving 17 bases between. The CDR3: CASSPLGLNREAFF. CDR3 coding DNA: TGTGCCAGCAGCCCCCTCGGGTTGAACCGTGAAGCTTTCTTT.

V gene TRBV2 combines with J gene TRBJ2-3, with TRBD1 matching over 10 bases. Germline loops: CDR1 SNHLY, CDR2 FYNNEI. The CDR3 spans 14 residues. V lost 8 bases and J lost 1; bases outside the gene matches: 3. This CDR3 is CASGDRGGTDTQYF. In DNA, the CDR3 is TGTGCCAGCGGGGACAGGGGAGGCACAGATACGCAGTATTTT.

CDR3 DNA: TGTGCTAGTGGTATAGGGACAAAAAAGAATGAAGCTTTCTTT. Protein: CASGIGTKKNEAFF. The chain combines TRBV12-5 with TRBJ1-1; TRBD1 is a possible D gene (6 bases). The CDR3 spans 14 residues. V gave up 5 bases and J gave up 7 bases, with 17 bases separating them. The germline gives CDR1 LGHNT, CDR2 FRNRAP.

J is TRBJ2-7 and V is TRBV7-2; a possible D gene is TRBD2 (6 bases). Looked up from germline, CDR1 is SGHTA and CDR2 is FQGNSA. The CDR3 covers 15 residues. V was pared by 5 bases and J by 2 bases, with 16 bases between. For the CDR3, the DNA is TGTGCCAGCAGCCGCAACGGGGGAACTACCTACGAGCAGTACTTC. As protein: CASSRNGGTTYEQYF.